The clone carrying this T cell receptor (beta chain) was detected a few times. Sequencing of TCR beta was performed on blood CD8+ and CD4+ T cells. The TEMRA cells underwent FACS enrichment, while the CD8+ and CD4+ T cells underwent negative isolation. This sample stems from a study of CD8 T cells in Susac syndrome. Reverse transcription used about 0.45 to 1 ug RNA and random hexamers. TCR beta CDR3 was amplified by immunoSEQ covering 54 Vbeta and 13 Jbeta. One entry per CDR3 protein, called by TCRdb with MiXCR from the immunoSEQ multiplex PCR reads. This table has over 200,000 distinct CDR3 sequences, around 95% appearing once. Germline V gene data show CDR1 as DFQATT and CDR2 as SNEGSKA (reference sequence). The junction had 3 bases not matched to a gene; V was cut back by 5 bases and J by 5 bases. This CDR3 region has 12 residues.

This TCR was recovered from a human donor with multiple sclerosis. Input material: CD4+ T cells from PBMCs. V is TRBV20-1 and J is TRBJ1-5, with TRBD1 matching 7 bases. CDR3 nucleotides: TGCAGTGCTTCTACAGGGGATCAGCCCCAGCATTTT. It yields the protein CSASTGDQPQHF.